This T cell receptor beta chain was found in a study of T cell repertoires in cytomegalovirus infection. Background on the study: The public TCR beta signatures pointed to both CMV infection and matching HLA type.

Regarding the study as a whole: Frequencies of public TCR beta families were cumulated, and this identified carriers of CMV plus the relevant HLA.

The germline gives CDR1 SEHNR, CDR2 FQNEAQ (reference sequence). V was shortened by 7 bases and J by 6 bases, with 22 bases between the two germline ends. This CDR3 is 16 amino acids long. One entry per CDR3 protein results from TCRdb running MiXCR on the reads. The sample records roughly 500,000 distinct CDR3 sequences, around 35% being singletons. This clonotype was picked up many times. Its cognate antigen is unknown. The starting material was cultured PBMCs, obtained from culture after CMV antigen stimulation. The chain combines TRBV7-9 with TRBJ2-1; D might be TRBD1 (5 bases). The source is a human donor in good health (CMV status not recorded). Some clones in this sample may be carry-over from other donors' samples. For the CDR3, the DNA is TGTGCCAGCAAGGGGCCCCCACACACTCATAGCAATGAGCAGTTCTTC. It yields the protein CASKGPPHTHSNEQFF.